This T cell receptor (beta chain) comes out of a study of T-cell reconstitution after alpha-beta-depleted transplantation in children. The V gene's germline CDR1 is DFQATT and CDR2 SNEGSKA (reference sequence). The CDR3 consists of 17 residues. The V and J ends lost 0 bases and 4 bases, in that order; junction bases with no gene match: 8. Preparation of the TCRbeta library involved a method that used unique molecular identifiers. TCRdb analysed the PCR reads with MiXCR anew, one entry per CDR3 protein. The sample contains approximately 590,000 distinct CDR3 sequences, roughly a tenth of which appear only once. Many counts were recorded for this clonotype.

This receptor was obtained from a human donor who donated a stem cell graft to a child with acute myeloid leukemia. The V gene is TRBV20-1, the J gene TRBJ2-1, with 11 bases identical to TRBD2. The source was PBMCs from the stem cell graft donor, collected from the stem cell graft. The CDR3 sequence: CSARDIAGGIRYNEQFF. CDR3 coding DNA: TGCAGTGCTAGAGACATAGCGGGAGGGATAAGGTACAATGAGCAGTTCTTC.